Listed below are T cell receptor beta chains from one sample, sequenced in a study of vaccination effects on CD4 cells after COVID-19. Clones were sequenced by immunoSEQ multiplex PCR, and TCRdb holds only the in-frame ones, with some missing. The sample has 26,000 or so clones; about four fifths are singletons. These receptors' targets are unknown. The source was CD4+ T cells from PBMCs cultured with HCoV-NL63 spike peptides, collected before COVID-19 vaccination. All receptors come from a human donor who had a prior SARS-CoV-2 infection. Each CDR3 is given with its conserved first and last residue. The D gene is left open where the match is weak. Size is stated for part of the rows, as once, few or many counts, or as a class when the clone is expanded.

clone_size	d_call	v_call	j_call	cdr3_aa	cdr3_nt
.	.	TRBV27	TRBJ1-5	CASSLYAPRDQPQHF	TGTGCCAGCAGTCTCTACGCCCCTAGGGATCAGCCCCAGCATTTT
.	.	TRBV5-1	TRBJ2-5	CASSLAEGLTQYF	TGCGCCAGCAGCTTGGCCGAGGGACTCACCCAGTACTTC
.	.	TRBV27	TRBJ2-1	CASSPRAAIHEQFF	TGTGCCAGCAGCCCCCGGGCCGCGATACATGAGCAGTTCTTC
.	.	TRBV21-1	TRBJ1-2	CASRNRGYGYTF	TGTGCCAGCAGAAACAGGGGGTATGGCTACACCTTC
.	.	TRBV19	TRBJ1-5	CASSAAGTQPQHF	TGTGCCAGTAGTGCTGCCGGGACACAGCCCCAGCATTTT
.	.	TRBV11-3	TRBJ1-1	CASSYGLNTEAFF	TGTGCCAGCAGTTACGGCCTGAACACTGAAGCTTTCTTT
.	TRBD1	TRBV25-1	TRBJ1-1	CASSGLGRTGRNTEAFF	TGTGCCAGCAGCGGCCTTGGTAGGACAGGGAGGAACACTGAAGCTTTCTTT
.	TRBD1	TRBV24-1	TRBJ2-3	CATSGDRALSTDTQYF	TGTGCCACCAGTGGTGACAGGGCCCTGAGCACAGATACGCAGTATTTT
.	.	TRBV4-3	TRBJ2-7	CASSQDIFREQYF	TGCGCCAGCAGCCAAGATATATTTCGGGAGCAGTACTTC
.	.	TRBV3-1/TRBV3-2	TRBJ2-3	CASRQRSGPTDTQYF	TGTGCCAGCAGACAACGTAGCGGCCCCACAGATACGCAGTATTTT
.	TRBD1	TRBV11-2	TRBJ1-2	CASSLRGQGTNYGYTF	TGTGCCAGCAGCTTAAGAGGACAGGGGACTAACTATGGCTACACCTTC
once	.	TRBV29-1	TRBJ2-6	CSVGISSGANVLTF	TGCAGCGTTGGAATCTCCTCTGGGGCCAACGTCCTGACTTTC
.	.	TRBV5-1	TRBJ2-5	CASSLVSQGETQYF	TGCGCCAGCAGCTTGGTATCCCAGGGAGAGACCCAGTACTTC
.	TRBD1	TRBV29-1	TRBJ1-2	CSVLGSGTGNGYTF	TGCAGCGTTTTAGGTTCCGGGACAGGGAATGGCTACACCTTC
.	.	TRBV5-4	TRBJ2-1	CASSFPTGDYNEQFF	TGTGCCAGCAGCTTTCCCACGGGGGATTACAATGAGCAGTTCTTC
.	TRBD1	TRBV5-1	TRBJ2-5	CASRRWTGQETQYF	TGCGCCAGCCGACGATGGACAGGGCAAGAGACCCAGTACTTC
.	TRBD1	TRBV12-3/TRBV12-4	TRBJ1-2	CASLQGVGGYTF	TGTGCCAGCCTACAGGGGGTAGGTGGCTACACCTTC
.	TRBD1	TRBV7-6	TRBJ2-3	CASRSPGQGTDTQYF	TGTGCCAGCAGGTCTCCGGGACAGGGCACAGATACGCAGTATTTT
.	TRBD2	TRBV7-9	TRBJ2-1	CASEGSSGRYGEQFF	TGTGCCAGTGAGGGGTCTAGCGGGAGATACGGTGAGCAGTTCTTC
few	TRBD2	TRBV5-5	TRBJ2-7	CASSREREGGEQYF	TGTGCCAGCAGCCGCGAGCGGGAGGGTGGCGAGCAGTACTTC
.	.	TRBV2	TRBJ1-5	CASSAAVGQPQHF	TGTGCCAGCAGTGCCGCCGTTGGTCAGCCCCAGCATTTT
.	.	TRBV6-6	TRBJ2-1	CASSYPTSTYNEQFF	TGTGCCAGCAGTTACCCCACAAGTACCTACAATGAGCAGTTCTTC
.	.	TRBV29-1	TRBJ2-1	CSVEGLGADSYNEQFF	TGCAGCGTTGAAGGGCTCGGCGCGGACTCCTACAATGAGCAGTTCTTC
.	TRBD1	TRBV5-8	TRBJ2-1	CASSSHLTGGYNEQFF	TGTGCCAGCAGCTCCCACTTGACAGGGGGCTACAATGAGCAGTTCTTC
.	.	TRBV5-5	TRBJ2-7	CASSQRSYEQYF	TGTGCCAGCAGCCAGAGGTCCTACGAGCAGTACTTC
.	.	TRBV11-3	TRBJ2-7	CASSLPLVSETYEQYF	TGTGCCAGCAGCTTGCCGTTGGTCAGCGAAACCTACGAGCAGTACTTC
.	.	TRBV3-1/TRBV3-2	TRBJ2-7	CASSQDGRGIYEQYF	TGTGCCAGCAGCCAAGATGGTCGGGGGATCTACGAGCAGTACTTC
.	TRBD2	TRBV24-1	TRBJ2-3	CATSDLRAGGTEKADTQYF	TGTGCCACCAGTGATTTGAGGGCGGGAGGGACAGAAAAAGCAGATACGCAGTATTTT
.	.	TRBV5-4	TRBJ2-1	CASSLVVGHNEQFF	TGTGCCAGCAGCTTGGTGGTTGGGCACAATGAGCAGTTCTTC
.	.	TRBV12-3/TRBV12-4	TRBJ2-7	CASSRQVPYEQYF	TGTGCCAGCAGCCGACAGGTTCCCTACGAGCAGTACTTC
.	TRBD1	TRBV18	TRBJ2-3	CASSPIPGQHTDTQYF	TGTGCCAGCTCGCCAATCCCGGGACAGCACACAGATACGCAGTATTTT
.	.	TRBV5-6	TRBJ1-2	CASSLPASGYTF	TGTGCCAGCAGCTTACCGGCCTCGGGCTACACCTTC
.	TRBD2	TRBV4-2	TRBJ2-7	CASSQVMATSGHYEQYF	TGTGCCAGCAGCCAAGTCATGGCGACTAGCGGACACTACGAGCAGTACTTC
.	.	TRBV3-1/TRBV3-2	TRBJ1-1	CASSPGLPPEAFF	TGTGCCAGCAGCCCGGGACTCCCCCCTGAAGCTTTCTTT
few	.	TRBV2	TRBJ1-5	CASSEVSNQPQHF	TGTGCCAGCAGTGAAGTTAGCAATCAGCCCCAGCATTTT
.	TRBD1	TRBV3-1/TRBV3-2	TRBJ2-7	CASGPTGTYEQYF	TGTGCCAGTGGACCGACAGGGACCTACGAGCAGTACTTC
.	.	TRBV11-3	TRBJ2-7	CASSLGGVEGFEQYF	TGTGCCAGCAGCTTAGGGGGGGTTGAAGGGTTCGAGCAGTACTTC
.	.	TRBV6-2/TRBV6-3	TRBJ1-5	CASSYWNSNQPQHF	TGTGCCAGCAGTTACTGGAATAGCAATCAGCCCCAGCATTTT
.	.	TRBV5-1	TRBJ2-6	CASSPNAGSGANVLTF	TGCGCCAGCAGCCCCAATGCTGGCTCTGGGGCCAACGTCCTGACTTTC
once	TRBD2	TRBV7-9	TRBJ2-5	CASSLGALGRAGVETQYF	TGTGCCAGCAGCTTAGGGGCTCTAGGGAGGGCCGGAGTAGAGACCCAGTACTTC
.	.	TRBV20-1	TRBJ2-1	CSARYNEQFF	TGCAGTGCTAGGTATAATGAGCAGTTCTTC
.	.	TRBV10-3	TRBJ2-7	CAIRTTGVSYEQYF	TGTGCCATCAGGACGACAGGAGTCTCCTACGAGCAGTACTTC
.	.	TRBV6-5	TRBJ1-6	CASSYIGRDYNSPLHF	TGTGCCAGCAGTTACATAGGCAGGGACTATAATTCACCCCTCCACTTT